This TCR beta chain comes out of a study of T cell changes during pregnancy in multiple sclerosis. The assay was immunoSEQ multiplex PCR, and TCRdb's table has in-frame clones only and misses some. The sample has 60,000 to 75,000 clones; approximately 91% are singletons. This clone was found once. V lost 1 base to trimming and J lost 3 bases, with 4 bases between them. This CDR3 comprises 12 residues. Looked up from germline, CDR1 is SEHNR and CDR2 is FQNEAQ (reference sequence). The sequence came from a female donor with multiple sclerosis, enrolled in a pregnancy study. The rearrangement joins TRBV7-9 to TRBJ2-7; no reliable D call. The source was peripheral blood, collected in the third trimester of pregnancy. The CDR3 nucleotides read TGTGCCAGCAGCTTAGGCAGCTACGAGCAGTACTTC. Amino acids: CASSLGSYEQYF.